Presented here are 21 T cell receptor beta chains from one specimen sequenced in a study of CD8 T cells in Susac syndrome. An input of roughly 0.45 to 1 ug of RNA was subjected to reverse transcription using random hexamers. TCRdb reanalysed the immunoSEQ multiplex PCR reads using MiXCR and keeps one entry per CDR3 protein. The sample shows 350,000 to 550,000 distinct CDR3 sequences, 75% to 90% of them seen only once. Specimen: CD8+ T cells from PBMCs. The receptors here all came from a human donor with multiple sclerosis.

The chain recombines TRBV7-9 with TRBJ1-4; no clear D gene. This CDR3 spans 16 amino acids. With 5 bases removed from V and 8 bases from J, the gap between germline ends came to 21 bases. Germline CDR1 and CDR2: SEHNR and FQNEAQ (reference sequence). In DNA, the CDR3 is TGTGCCAGCAGCCGAGGTCCCCAGGCGGGTCAAGAAAAACTGTTTTTT. Encoded protein: CASSRGPQAGQEKLFF.

The CDR3 DNA sequence: TGTGCCAGCAGCTTGGGAGGAGGGGCAGATACGCAGTATTTT. As protein: CASSLGGGADTQYF. The chain uses TRBV5-5 and TRBJ2-3; D is possibly TRBD2 (6 bases). Germline loops: CDR1 SGHKS, CDR2 YYEKEE (reference sequence). Trimming removed 0 bases from V and 4 bases from J, with 9 bases in between. There are 14 residues in the CDR3. Filled out from reference TRBV5-5 and TRBJ2-3, the complete variable domain reads DAGVTQSPTHLIKTRGQQVTLRCSPISGHKSVSWYQQVLGQGPQFIFQYYEKEERGRGNFPDRFSARQFPNYSSELNVNALLLGDSALYLCASSLGGGADTQYFGPGTRLTVL.

This sequence joins TRBV5-1 and TRBJ2-7; tentative D call: TRBD1 (5 bases). Trimming pared 3 bases from V and 0 bases from J, leaving 16 bases between. This CDR3 contains 16 residues. Germline V gives CDR1 SGHRS, CDR2 YFSETQ. The CDR3: CASSSAADRFSYEQYF. CDR3 in DNA: TGCGCCAGCAGCTCCGCAGCCGACAGATTCTCCTACGAGCAGTACTTC.

This chain joins TRBV18 and TRBJ2-5; 7 bases line up with TRBD1. The germline V gene has CDR1 KGHSH and CDR2 LQKENI. CDR3 length: 15 residues. With 3 bases clipped from V and 0 bases from J, the junction kept 4 bases outside the gene matches. DNA of the CDR3: TGTGCCAGCTCACCCATTGGACAGGACCAAGAGACCCAGTACTTC. This sequence encodes CASSPIGQDQETQYF.

The V and J genes are TRBV27 and TRBJ2-2, with unresolved D. The CDR3 runs 13 residues. V lost 3 bases and J 1 base, leaving 3 bases between the germline ends. CDR1 is MNHEY, CDR2 SMNVEV, per germline (reference sequence). In nucleotides, the CDR3 is TGTGCCAGCAGTTTCCGGAACACCGGGGAGCTGTTTTTT. Its protein is CASSFRNTGELFF.

The chain couples TRBV30 to TRBJ1-1, with 8 bases identical to TRBD1. The germline gives CDR1 GTSNPN, CDR2 SVGIG (reference sequence). The CDR3 is 13 residues long. With V trimmed by 4 bases and J by 4 bases, 5 bases remained unmatched. This CDR3 is CAWTLTGATEAFF. Written as DNA, the CDR3 is TGTGCCTGGACCCTGACAGGGGCCACTGAAGCTTTCTTT.

The chain is built from TRBV6-5 and TRBJ2-2; 8 nucleotides line up with TRBD1. J was trimmed by 9 bases and V by 2 bases; bases with no gene match: 8. The CDR3 is 15 residues long. Germline V gene lookup returns CDR1 MNHEY and CDR2 SVGAGI. The DNA of the CDR3 is TGTGCCAGCAGTTACGTTTCAGGGGGCTACCGGGAGCTGTTTTTT. Protein sequence: CASSYVSGGYRELFF.

The chain recombines TRBV29-1 with TRBJ2-1, with TRBD2 matching 13 bases. With 6 bases clipped from V and 5 bases from J, the junction kept 4 bases outside the gene matches. The CDR3 is 14 amino acids. Germline V gene data show CDR1 as SQVTM and CDR2 as ANQGSEA. CDR3 DNA: TGCAGCGTCCAACTAGCGGGAGGGAACAATGAGCAGTTCTTC. Translating gives CSVQLAGGNNEQFF.

The J gene is TRBJ1-1, the V gene TRBV7-8; D remains unclear. This CDR3 has 18 amino acids. Germline V CDR1 and CDR2: SGHVS, FQNEAQ. Trimming pared 3 bases from V and 3 bases from J, leaving 23 bases between. CDR3 residues: CASSFLGADVLYHTEAFF. In DNA, the CDR3 is TGTGCCAGCAGCTTCCTAGGAGCCGACGTCCTGTATCACACTGAAGCTTTCTTT.

This chain joins TRBV12-3 or TRBV12-4 and TRBJ2-1, with 11 nucleotides matching TRBD2. The V segment lost 5 bases and the J segment 1 base; nucleotides outside the gene matches: 10. This CDR3 region has 18 residues. For the CDR3, the DNA is TGTGCCAGCAGTGACCCACTCACTAGCGGGAGATCCTACAATGAGCAGTTCTTC. Amino acids: CASSDPLTSGRSYNEQFF.

The chain employs TRBV28 and TRBJ2-1, with 8 positions matching TRBD1. Germline trimming cut 3 bases from V and 5 bases from J; bases unmatched to any gene: 3. This CDR3 contains 14 residues. Germline CDR1 reads MDHEN; CDR2 reads SYDVKM. The CDR3: CASSFTDRDNEQFF. Here the CDR3 DNA reads TGTGCCAGCAGTTTCACGGACAGGGACAATGAGCAGTTCTTC.

A few counts support this clonotype. The genes are TRBV20-1 and TRBJ2-1; TRBD2 aligns across 8 bases. The CDR3 totals 17 residues. Germline CDR1 is DFQATT and CDR2 is SNEGSKA (reference sequence). Germline trimming cut 6 bases from V and 0 bases from J; bases unmatched to any gene: 13. CDR3 DNA sequence: TGCAGTGCAGATGATCCGGGGGGGCCTCACTCCTACAATGAGCAGTTCTTC. Its protein product is CSADDPGGPHSYNEQFF.

The V and J genes are TRBV14 and TRBJ2-3; either TRBD1 or TRBD2 may supply D (6 bases each). V shed 1 base and J shed 0 bases, with 17 bases lying between them. Germline V lookup: CDR1 SGHDN, CDR2 FVKESK. CDR3 length: 18 residues. DNA of the CDR3: TGTGCCAGCAGCCAAGTGGCTTCTCCGGGGGCGAGCACAGATACGCAGTATTTT. This translates into CASSQVASPGASTDTQYF.

This clonotype was seen just once. V is TRBV12-5 and J is TRBJ2-7; D is possibly TRBD1 or TRBD2 (5 bases each). Looked up from germline, CDR1 is LGHNT and CDR2 is FRNRAP. Trimming took 6 bases from V and 1 from J, leaving 13 bases between them. The CDR3 runs to 14 residues. Here the CDR3 reads CASGNPGRSYEQYF. The CDR3 DNA reads as TGTGCTAGTGGGAACCCGGGACGATCCTACGAGCAGTACTTC.

The V gene is TRBV29-1, the J gene TRBJ1-1; D is ambiguous. CDR3 size: 11 residues. V dropped 7 bases and J dropped 1 base, with 7 bases sitting between them. Germline loops: CDR1 SQVTM, CDR2 ANQGSEA. CDR3 in amino acids: CSANTNTEAFF. In DNA, the CDR3 is TGCAGCGCGAATACGAACACTGAAGCTTTCTTT.

This clonotype was seen a single time. V and J are TRBV7-8 and TRBJ2-4; D tentatively fits TRBD1 or TRBD2 (5 bases each). The CDR3 totals 15 residues. V was clipped by 1 base and J by 3 bases, with 10 bases between them. The germline V gene encodes CDR1 SGHVS and CDR2 FQNEAQ. The CDR3: CASSLVRDGKNIQYF. As DNA, the CDR3 is TGTGCCAGCAGCTTAGTCCGGGACGGCAAAAACATTCAGTACTTC. The entire variable domain, with the rest obtained from reference TRBV7-8 and TRBJ2-4, is as follows: GAGVSQSPRYKVAKRGQDVALRCDPISGHVSLFWYQQALGQGPEFLTYFQNEAQLDKSGLPSDRFFAERPEGSVSTLKIQRTQQEDSAVYLCASSLVRDGKNIQYFGAGTRLSVL.

With regard to this clonotype: One end of the junction varies from germline; a read error may be responsible. This sequence joins TRBV14 and TRBJ1-1; D gene unclear. The CDR3 is 13 amino acids. CDR1 is SGHDN and CDR2 is FVKESK in the germline V gene. CDR3 sequence (DNA): TGTGCCAGCAGCGAAGAGGTAGCCACTGAAGCTTTCTTT. Translated: CASSEEVATEAFF.

This clonotype was seen just once. This sequence joins TRBV5-1 and TRBJ2-7, with D perhaps TRBD1 (5 bases). CDR1 and CDR2 (germline): SGHRS, YFSETQ. The CDR3 consists of 17 residues. Trimming pared 0 bases from V and 1 base from J, leaving 17 bases between. CDR3 protein: CASSLDIWTKVSYEQYF. In DNA, the CDR3 is TGCGCCAGCAGCTTGGATATATGGACAAAGGTTTCCTACGAGCAGTACTTC.

V gene TRBV5-4 combines with J gene TRBJ2-7, with 11 bases matching TRBD1. The germline CDR1 and CDR2 sequences are SGHNT and YYREEE (reference sequence). Trimming cost V 4 bases and J 4 bases; bases outside gene matches: 4. This CDR3 is 14 amino acids long. In DNA form, the CDR3 reads TGTGCCAGCAGCGGGGACAGGGGGGTATACGAGCAGTACTTC. Translating it yields CASSGDRGVYEQYF.

This rearrangement joins TRBV15 to TRBJ2-5, with D possibly being TRBD1 or TRBD2 (5 bases each). Between the trimmed V and J ends, which lost 0 bases and 9 bases, there was a span of 17 bases. There are 15 residues in the CDR3. Germline assignment: CDR1 LNHNV and CDR2 YYDKDF (reference sequence). CDR3 DNA sequence: TGTGCCACCAGCAGAGATGGGGTCCATCTGGGGGCCCAGTACTTC. Protein: CATSRDGVHLGAQYF.

V is TRBV7-9 and J is TRBJ1-2; perhaps TRBD1 as D (6 bases). There are 14 residues in the CDR3. The V end lost 4 bases, the J end lost 4 bases, and 13 bases lay between the germline ends. From germline, CDR1 is SEHNR and CDR2 FQNEAQ (reference sequence). CDR3 nucleotides: TGTGCCAGCAGCTCCACGGACAGTTTCTATGGCTACACCTTC. Amino acid sequence: CASSSTDSFYGYTF.